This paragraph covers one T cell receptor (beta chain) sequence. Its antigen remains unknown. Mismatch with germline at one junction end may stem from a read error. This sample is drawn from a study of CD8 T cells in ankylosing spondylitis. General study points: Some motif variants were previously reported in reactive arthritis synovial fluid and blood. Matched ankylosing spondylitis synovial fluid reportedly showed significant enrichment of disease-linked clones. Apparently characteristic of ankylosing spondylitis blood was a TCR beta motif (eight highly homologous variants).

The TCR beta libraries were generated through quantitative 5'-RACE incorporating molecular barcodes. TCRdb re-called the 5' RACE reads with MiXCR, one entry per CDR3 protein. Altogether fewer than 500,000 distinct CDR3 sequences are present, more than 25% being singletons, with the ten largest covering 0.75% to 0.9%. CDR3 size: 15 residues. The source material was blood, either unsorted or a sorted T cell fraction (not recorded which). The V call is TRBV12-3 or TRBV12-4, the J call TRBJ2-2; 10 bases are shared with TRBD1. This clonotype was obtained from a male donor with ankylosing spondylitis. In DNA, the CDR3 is TGTGCCAGCCGCGACAGGGGGCTGAACGCCGGGGAGCTGTTTTTT. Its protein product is CASRDRGLNAGELFF.